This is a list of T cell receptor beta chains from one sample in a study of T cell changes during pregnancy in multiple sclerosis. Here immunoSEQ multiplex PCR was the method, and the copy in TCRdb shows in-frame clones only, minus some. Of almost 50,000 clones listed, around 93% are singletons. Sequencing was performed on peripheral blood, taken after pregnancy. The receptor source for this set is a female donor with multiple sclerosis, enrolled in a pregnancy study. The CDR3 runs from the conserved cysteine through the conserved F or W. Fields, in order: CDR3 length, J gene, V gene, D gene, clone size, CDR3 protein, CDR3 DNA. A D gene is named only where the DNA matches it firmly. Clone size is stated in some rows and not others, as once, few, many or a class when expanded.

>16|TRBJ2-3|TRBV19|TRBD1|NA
CASSSWDRASTDTQYF
TGTGCCAGTAGTTCTTGGGACAGGGCCTCCACAGATACGCAGTATTTT
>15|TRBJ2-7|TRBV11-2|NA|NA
CASSLERVVGGQQYF
TGTGCCAGCAGCTTAGAACGGGTTGTTGGGGGCCAACAGTACTTC
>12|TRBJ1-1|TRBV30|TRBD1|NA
CAWSTGGTEAFF
TGTGCCTGGAGCACAGGGGGCACTGAAGCTTTCTTT
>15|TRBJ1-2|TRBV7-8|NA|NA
CASSVRLGQKYGYTF
TGTGCCAGCAGCGTACGATTGGGACAAAAGTATGGCTACACCTTC
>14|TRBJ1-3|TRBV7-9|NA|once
CASSFPGTGNTIYF
TGTGCCAGCAGCTTCCCAGGAACTGGAAACACCATATATTTT
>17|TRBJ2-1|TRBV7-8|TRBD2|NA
CASSLALGRGVYNEQFF
TGTGCCAGCAGCTTAGCGCTGGGGCGGGGGGTCTACAATGAGCAGTTCTTC
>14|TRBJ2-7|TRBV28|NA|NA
CASSQTDSLSEQYF
TGTGCCAGCAGTCAGACAGACTCCTTGAGTGAGCAGTACTTC
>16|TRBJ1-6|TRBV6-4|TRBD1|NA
CASSDSSGTGGSPLHF
TGTGCCAGCAGTGACTCGAGCGGGACAGGGGGATCACCCCTCCACTTT
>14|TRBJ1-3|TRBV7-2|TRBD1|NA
CASSLQGVGNTIYF
TGTGCCAGCAGCTTACAGGGGGTCGGAAACACCATATATTTT
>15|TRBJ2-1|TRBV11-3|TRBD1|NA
CASSQSGTGSNEQFF
TGTGCCAGCAGCCAATCCGGGACAGGGAGCAATGAGCAGTTCTTC
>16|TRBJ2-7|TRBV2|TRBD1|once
CASSEGQGLGFDEQYF
TGTGCCAGCAGTGAGGGACAGGGATTAGGCTTTGACGAGCAGTACTTC
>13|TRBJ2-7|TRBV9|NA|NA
CASSVEQGNEQYF
TGTGCCAGCAGCGTGGAACAGGGCAACGAGCAGTACTTC
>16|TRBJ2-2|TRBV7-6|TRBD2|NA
CASSLGWTSGVGELFF
TGTGCCAGCAGCTTGGGATGGACTAGCGGGGTCGGGGAGCTGTTTTTT
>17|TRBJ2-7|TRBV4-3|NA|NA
CASSYTSTRNGYYEQYF
TGCGCCAGCAGTTATACATCGACACGGAATGGTTACTACGAGCAGTACTTC
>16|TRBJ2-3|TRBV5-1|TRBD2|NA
CASSLDPSGGTDTQYF
TGCGCCAGCAGCTTGGACCCTAGCGGGGGCACAGATACGCAGTATTTT
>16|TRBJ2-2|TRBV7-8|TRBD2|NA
CASSLGTSGVTGELFF
TGTGCCAGCAGCTTAGGGACTAGCGGGGTCACCGGGGAGCTGTTTTTT
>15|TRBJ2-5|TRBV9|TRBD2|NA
CASGPAGAVQETQYF
TGTGCCAGCGGGCCAGCGGGGGCTGTCCAAGAGACCCAGTACTTC
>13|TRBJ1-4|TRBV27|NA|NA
CATTQGWGEKLFF
TGTGCCACCACCCAGGGCTGGGGTGAAAAACTGTTTTTT
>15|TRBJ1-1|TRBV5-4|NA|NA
CASSRGQGRNTEAFF
TGTGCCAGCAGCCGTGGGCAGGGGAGGAACACTGAAGCTTTCTTT
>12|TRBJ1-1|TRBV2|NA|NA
CASSGQVTEAFF
TGTGCCAGCAGTGGACAGGTCACTGAAGCTTTCTTT
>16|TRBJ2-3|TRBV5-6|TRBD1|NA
CASSSFRTGGGDTQYF
TGTGCCAGCAGCTCATTCCGGACAGGGGGCGGAGATACGCAGTATTTT
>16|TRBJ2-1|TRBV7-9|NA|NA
CASSLGGRGKFNEQFF
TGTGCCAGCAGCTTAGGTGGCAGGGGAAAGTTTAATGAGCAGTTCTTC
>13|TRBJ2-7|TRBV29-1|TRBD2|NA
CSALAGVAYEQYF
TGCAGCGCATTAGCGGGGGTGGCCTACGAGCAGTACTTC
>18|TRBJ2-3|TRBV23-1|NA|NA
CASSQIYKTEGSTDTQYF
TGCGCCAGCAGTCAGATCTATAAGACTGAGGGAAGCACAGATACGCAGTATTTT
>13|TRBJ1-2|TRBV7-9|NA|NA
CASSLIQGDGYTF
TGTGCCAGCAGCTTAATTCAGGGTGATGGCTACACCTTC
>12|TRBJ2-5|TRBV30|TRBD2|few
CAWSYLAGSQYF
TGTGCCTGGAGTTATCTAGCGGGGTCCCAGTACTTC
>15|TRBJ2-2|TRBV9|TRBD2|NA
CASSISGGAVGELFF
TGTGCCAGCAGCATTAGCGGGGGGGCCGTCGGGGAGCTGTTTTTT
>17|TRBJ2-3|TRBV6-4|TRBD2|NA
CASSDEIAGGPTDTQYF
TGTGCCAGCAGTGACGAGATAGCGGGGGGGCCCACAGATACGCAGTATTTT
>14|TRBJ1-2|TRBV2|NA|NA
CASRLHRTAYGYTF
TGTGCCAGCAGGCTACACCGGACAGCCTATGGCTACACCTTC
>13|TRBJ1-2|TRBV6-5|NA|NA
CASSLSRPYGYTF
TGTGCCAGCAGCCTCTCGCGCCCATATGGCTACACCTTC
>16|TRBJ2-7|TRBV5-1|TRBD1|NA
CASRKGFGAGGYEQYF
TGCGCCAGCCGGAAGGGTTTCGGGGCAGGGGGCTACGAGCAGTACTTC
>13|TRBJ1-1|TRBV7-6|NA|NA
CASSPGGATEAFF
TGTGCCAGCAGCCCCGGGGGGGCCACTGAAGCTTTCTTT
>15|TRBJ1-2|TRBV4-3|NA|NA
CASSQEIGGGHGYTF
TGCGCCAGCAGCCAAGAAATAGGTGGAGGTCATGGCTACACCTTC
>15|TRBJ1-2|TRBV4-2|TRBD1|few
CASSQVTGDTYGYTF
TGTGCCAGCAGCCAAGTGACAGGGGACACCTATGGCTACACCTTC
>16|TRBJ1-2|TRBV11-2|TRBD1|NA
CASSRGQAQANYGYTF
TGTGCCAGCAGCCGGGGACAGGCCCAAGCTAACTATGGCTACACCTTC